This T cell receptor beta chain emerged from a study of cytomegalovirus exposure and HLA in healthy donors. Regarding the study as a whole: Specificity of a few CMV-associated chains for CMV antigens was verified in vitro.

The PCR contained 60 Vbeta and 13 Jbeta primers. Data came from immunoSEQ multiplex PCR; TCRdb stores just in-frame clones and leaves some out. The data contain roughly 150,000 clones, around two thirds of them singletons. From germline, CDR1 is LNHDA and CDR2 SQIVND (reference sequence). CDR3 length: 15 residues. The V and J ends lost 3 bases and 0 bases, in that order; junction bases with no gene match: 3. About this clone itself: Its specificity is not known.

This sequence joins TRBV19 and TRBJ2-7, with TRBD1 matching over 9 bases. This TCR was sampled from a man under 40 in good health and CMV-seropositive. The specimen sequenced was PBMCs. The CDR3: CASSILGQGSYEQYF. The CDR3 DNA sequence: TGTGCCAGTAGTATTCTGGGACAGGGCTCCTACGAGCAGTACTTC.